The 27 T cell receptor beta chains in this list originate from one sample, sequenced in a study of blood T cell repertoires in COVID-19. Profiling relied on immunoSEQ multiplex PCR, and the TCRdb table lists in-frame clones only, not all of them. The sample yields roughly 360,000 clones, 88% seen once. Sequenced: PBMCs or T cells enriched from blood (not recorded which). The source is a woman in her twenties or thirties with acute COVID-19.

The CDR3 region has the DNA TGTGCCAGCAGTTCAGACAGATTGATCGTGCAGTTCTTC. It yields the protein CASSSDRLIVQFF. The chain uses TRBV12-3 or TRBV12-4 and TRBJ2-1, with D perhaps TRBD1 (5 bases). This CDR3 contains 13 residues. V lost 4 bases and J lost 12, with 16 bases in between.

This clone was seen more than once but under ten times. The chain couples TRBV5-1 to TRBJ1-1; TRBD1 matches 12 bases. CDR1 is SGHRS, CDR2 YFSETQ, per germline. CDR3 size: 15 residues. V shed 0 bases and J 8 bases; nucleotides not matched to a gene: 5. The CDR3 DNA follows: TGCGCCAGCAGCTTGGCCGGGACAGGGGGCGAGGAAGCTTTCTTT. This encodes CASSLAGTGGEEAFF.

The chain links TRBV30 to TRBJ2-7; 7 bases line up with TRBD1. J was trimmed by 7 bases and V by 2 bases; bases with no gene match: 2. This CDR3 is 11 amino acids long. Germline CDR1 is GTSNPN and CDR2 is SVGIG (reference sequence). This chain's CDR3 is CAWSQGVEQYF. The DNA for the CDR3 is TGTGCCTGGAGTCAGGGGGTTGAGCAGTACTTC.

The chain employs TRBV27 and TRBJ1-6; weak D call: TRBD1 (5 bases). This CDR3 has 15 residues. The V and J ends lost 1 base and 8 bases respectively, with 12 bases between them. Germline V gene data show CDR1 as MNHEY and CDR2 as SMNVEV (reference sequence). CDR3 in DNA: TGTGCCAGCAGTTTATTTCCCGGCAGGGATTCACCCCTCCACTTT. It codes for CASSLFPGRDSPLHF.

The rearrangement uses TRBV19 and TRBJ1-1; 7 bases line up with TRBD1. V was pared by 4 bases and J by 11 bases, with 16 bases of the junction left unmatched. Germline CDR1 reads LNHDA; CDR2 reads SQIVND (reference sequence). The CDR3 is made up of 15 amino acids. The CDR3 coding sequence is TGTGCCAGTAGTACTTTACCGGACAGGAAAGGTCAGGCTTTCTTT. Encoded protein: CASSTLPDRKGQAFF.

V is TRBV5-1 and J is TRBJ2-3, with TRBD2 matching over 11 bases. The CDR3 spans 17 residues. Germline trimming cut 1 base from V and 6 bases from J; bases unmatched to any gene: 10. Germline assignment: CDR1 SGHRS and CDR2 YFSETQ. The CDR3 region is CASSLTVAGGPADTQYF. CDR3 DNA: TGCGCCAGCAGCTTGACCGTAGCGGGGGGGCCCGCCGATACGCAGTATTTT. Looking up the rest from reference TRBV5-1 and TRBJ2-3 gives the full variable domain: KAGVTQTPRYLIKTRGQQVTLSCSPISGHRSVSWYQQTPGQGLQFLFEYFSETQRNKGNFPGRFSGRQFSNSRSEMNVSTLELGDSALYLCASSLTVAGGPADTQYFGPGTRLTVL.

This CDR3 reads CASSLTGDAGYEQYF. The CDR3, as DNA: TGTGCCAGCAGCTTAACAGGGGATGCCGGGTACGAGCAGTACTTC. The chain carries TRBV11-2 and TRBJ2-7; the match to TRBD1 covers 7 bases. The CDR3 runs to 15 residues. V lost 2 bases, J lost 4 bases, and 8 bases stayed unmatched. Germline V gene sequence: CDR1 SGHAT, CDR2 FQNNGV.

The genes are TRBV29-1 and TRBJ2-7; D gene unclear. The V end was cut by 4 bases, the J end by 4 bases, with 17 bases between. The CDR3 extends over 14 amino acids. Germline CDR1 reads SQVTM; CDR2 reads ANQGSEA. DNA for the CDR3: TGCAGCGTTGTCCCCGTTGGGCAGTTTTACGAGCAGTACTTC. Translation: CSVVPVGQFYEQYF.

This clone was seen only a few times. This chain uses TRBV4-3 with TRBJ2-7; TRBD1 is a possible D gene (5 bases). Trimming pared 1 base from V and 10 bases from J, leaving 17 bases between. This CDR3 is 14 amino acids long. Germline V gene lookup returns CDR1 LGHNA and CDR2 YSLEER. The chain's CDR3 is CASSQVGYEGQQYF. CDR3 DNA sequence: TGCGCCAGCAGCCAAGTCGGGTACGAAGGACAACAGTACTTC.

V gene TRBV2 combines with J gene TRBJ2-3; D is undetermined. CDR3 size: 15 residues. The V end was cut by 4 bases, the J end by 0 bases, with 11 bases between. The germline V gene encodes CDR1 SNHLY and CDR2 FYNNEI. The CDR3 loop is CASSGRRPSTDTQYF. In DNA, the CDR3 is TGTGCCAGCAGTGGACGGCGGCCTAGCACAGATACGCAGTATTTT.

This clone was seen once. The rearrangement links TRBV5-1 to TRBJ2-2; 10 nucleotides agree with TRBD1. Germline-derived CDR1 and CDR2 are SGHRS and YFSETQ. Germline trimming cut 4 bases from V and 4 bases from J; bases unmatched to any gene: 7. This CDR3 spans 16 amino acids. The chain's CDR3 is CASSDRTGGATGELFF. In DNA form, the CDR3 reads TGCGCCAGCAGCGATCGGACAGGGGGGGCCACCGGGGAGCTGTTTTTT.

This clone has only a few counts. The CDR3 spells CASSLSTGSKETQYF. The CDR3 coding sequence is TGCGCCAGCAGCCTCTCTACAGGGAGTAAAGAGACCCAGTACTTC. The rearrangement links TRBV5-1 to TRBJ2-5; tentative D call: TRBD1 (6 bases). The CDR3 is made up of 15 amino acids. Looked up from germline, CDR1 is SGHRS and CDR2 is YFSETQ. V was trimmed by 4 bases and J by 3 bases, leaving 16 bases between them.

The chain carries TRBV28 and TRBJ1-4; weak D call: TRBD1 (5 bases). V gave up 5 bases and J gave up 2 bases, with 12 bases separating them. CDR1 and CDR2 from the germline V gene are MDHEN and SYDVKM. This CDR3 region has 15 residues. CDR3 residues: CASSLRRGTNEKLFF. The CDR3 bases are TGTGCCAGCAGTCTTAGGAGGGGCACTAATGAAAAACTGTTTTTT.

The chain combines TRBV10-2 with TRBJ2-7; 7 bases agree with TRBD1. The J segment lost 7 bases and the V segment lost 6 bases, leaving 9 bases of the junction unmatched. Germline assignment: CDR1 WSHSY and CDR2 SAAADI. The CDR3 has 13 residues. CDR3: CASRDLDRREQYF. CDR3 in DNA: TGCGCCAGCAGGGACCTGGACAGGAGGGAGCAGTACTTC.

The CDR3 DNA reads as TGTGCCAGCAGCTTATCACGAACCTCGATCACACCCCAAGGACAGGAAACTTTCTTT. This sequence encodes CASSLSRTSITPQGQETFF. V usage is TRBV7-8 and J usage is TRBJ1-1; 7 bases are a match to TRBD1. Germline V gene sequence: CDR1 SGHVS, CDR2 FQNEAQ. The V segment lost 2 bases and the J segment 12 bases; nucleotides outside the gene matches: 27. CDR3 length: 19 amino acids.

The chain carries TRBV12-3 or TRBV12-4 and TRBJ1-2; D remains unclear. This CDR3 is 13 amino acids long. Trimming removed 2 bases at V and 3 bases at J, with 7 bases between. For the CDR3, the DNA is TGTGCCAGCAGTTTAAAGGAGCACTATGGCTACACCTTC. It codes for CASSLKEHYGYTF.

V is TRBV4-1 and J is TRBJ2-7; D is perhaps TRBD1 (6 bases). CDR1 and CDR2 from the germline V gene are MGHRA and YSYEKL. There are 14 residues in the CDR3. The ends were cut back, 0 bases at V and 3 bases at J, with 9 bases in the middle. The CDR3 loop is CASSQDWTVYEQYF. CDR3 sequence (DNA): TGCGCCAGCAGCCAAGACTGGACAGTCTACGAGCAGTACTTC.

V usage is TRBV4-1 and J usage is TRBJ2-3, with 11 nucleotides matching TRBD2. Germline V gene lookup returns CDR1 MGHRA and CDR2 YSYEKL. V was pared by 0 bases and J by 2 bases, with 10 bases of the junction left unmatched. The CDR3 runs to 19 residues. CDR3 DNA sequence: TGCGCCAGCAGCCAAGACCCTCTGACTAGCGGGGAATTCACAGATACGCAGTATTTT. Its protein is CASSQDPLTSGEFTDTQYF.

V gene TRBV24-1 combines with J gene TRBJ1-2, with D unclear. V was trimmed by 3 bases and J by 4 bases, leaving 17 bases between them. Germline V CDR1 and CDR2: KGHDR, SFDVKD. There are 16 residues in the CDR3. CDR3 sequence (DNA): TGTGCCACCAGTGATCCCCGGGGAGGTAACCTCTATGGCTACACCTTC. Protein product: CATSDPRGGNLYGYTF.

The chain recombines TRBV24-1 with TRBJ1-5, with D unresolved. Per the germline V gene, CDR1 is KGHDR and CDR2 is SFDVKD. The CDR3 contains 12 residues. V was trimmed by 12 bases and J by 5 bases, leaving 13 bases between them. CDR3 coding DNA: TGTGCCCCGCAGGCCGATCATCAGCCCCAGCATTTT. The encoded protein is CAPQADHQPQHF.

V gene TRBV5-1 combines with J gene TRBJ1-3; 7 nucleotides agree with TRBD1. The V and J ends lost 4 bases and 3 bases, in that order; junction bases with no gene match: 1. This CDR3 is built from 13 residues. Per germline, CDR1 SGHRS and CDR2 YFSETQ. CDR3 amino acids: CASSPGGGNTIYF. The CDR3 nucleotides are TGCGCCAGCAGCCCAGGGGGTGGAAACACCATATATTTT.

This chain connects TRBV10-3 to TRBJ1-2; D is perhaps TRBD1 (6 bases). Trimming pared 5 bases from V and 8 bases from J, leaving 12 bases between. This CDR3 contains 12 residues. Germline CDR1 ENHRY, CDR2 SYGVKD. CDR3 loop: CAISTGTLGYTF. The CDR3 DNA reads TGTGCCATCAGTACAGGGACGTTAGGCTACACCTTC.

The chain carries TRBV11-1 and TRBJ2-1; no reliable D call. Trimming removed 4 bases at V and 2 bases at J, with 15 bases between. The germline CDR1 and CDR2 sequences are SGHAT and FQDESV (reference sequence). The CDR3 has 16 amino acids. The CDR3 protein is CASSSRGATTYNEQFF. The CDR3 DNA sequence: TGTGCCAGCAGCTCCCGTGGCGCCACTACCTACAATGAGCAGTTCTTC.

This clone appeared once. The gene calls are TRBV19 and TRBJ1-6, with a tentative D call TRBD1 (5 bases). CDR3 size: 15 residues. Germline V gives CDR1 LNHDA, CDR2 SQIVND (reference sequence). V gave up 3 bases and J gave up 5 bases, with 11 bases separating them. The CDR3 here is CASSIISGNNSPLHF. CDR3 coding DNA: TGTGCCAGTAGTATCATCTCAGGGAATAATTCACCCCTCCACTTT.

The chain links TRBV5-6 to TRBJ1-1, with a tentative D call TRBD1 (6 bases). V dropped 2 bases and J dropped 0 bases, with 11 bases sitting between them. The CDR3 is 15 amino acids. In germline, CDR1 is SGHDT, CDR2 YYEEEE. The CDR3 is CASSFPGQMNTEAFF. The CDR3 nucleotides read TGTGCCAGCAGCTTTCCGGGACAAATGAACACTGAAGCTTTCTTT.

The gene calls are TRBV5-6 and TRBJ2-3; 7 bases line up with TRBD1. The CDR3 has 14 residues. J lost 4 bases, V lost 4 bases, and 6 bases had no gene match. The germline V gene encodes CDR1 SGHDT and CDR2 YYEEEE. CDR3 sequence reads: CASSPGQPADTQYF. The CDR3 DNA reads TGTGCCAGCAGCCCGGGACAGCCCGCAGATACGCAGTATTTT.

This clone was detected a few times. The chain joins TRBV27 to TRBJ1-2, with no clear D. CDR1 and CDR2 from the germline V gene are MNHEY and SMNVEV (reference sequence). V was cut by 3 bases and J by 3 bases, with 8 bases left in between. The CDR3 is 13 amino acids. The DNA of the CDR3 is TGTGCCAGCAGTTTGGGTCAGGACTATGGCTACACCTTC. Translation gives CASSLGQDYGYTF.